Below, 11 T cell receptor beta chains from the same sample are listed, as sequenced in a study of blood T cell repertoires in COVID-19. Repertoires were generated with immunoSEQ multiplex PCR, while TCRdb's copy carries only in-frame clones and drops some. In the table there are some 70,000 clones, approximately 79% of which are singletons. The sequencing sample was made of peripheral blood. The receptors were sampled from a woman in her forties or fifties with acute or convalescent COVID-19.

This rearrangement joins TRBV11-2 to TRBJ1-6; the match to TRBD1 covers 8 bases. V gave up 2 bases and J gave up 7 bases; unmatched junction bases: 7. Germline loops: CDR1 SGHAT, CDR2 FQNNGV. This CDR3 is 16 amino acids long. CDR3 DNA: TGTGCCAGCAGCTTATCCGGGACAGGTGGAAATTCACCCCTCCACTTT. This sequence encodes CASSLSGTGGNSPLHF.

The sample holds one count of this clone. The CDR3 sequence: CAIGATGSQETQYF. The CDR3, as DNA: TGTGCCATTGGAGCGACGGGTAGCCAAGAGACCCAGTACTTC. J is TRBJ2-5 and V is TRBV10-3, with D unresolved. The CDR3 covers 14 residues. CDR1 is ENHRY and CDR2 is SYGVKD in the germline V gene. Trimming took 9 bases from V and 1 from J, leaving 15 bases between them.

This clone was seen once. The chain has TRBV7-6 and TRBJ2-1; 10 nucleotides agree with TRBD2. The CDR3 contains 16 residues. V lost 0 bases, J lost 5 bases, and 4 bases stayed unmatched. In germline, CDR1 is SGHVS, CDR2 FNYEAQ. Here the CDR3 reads CASSLASSGGDNEQFF. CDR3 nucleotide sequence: TGTGCCAGCAGCTTAGCTTCTAGCGGGGGAGACAATGAGCAGTTCTTC.

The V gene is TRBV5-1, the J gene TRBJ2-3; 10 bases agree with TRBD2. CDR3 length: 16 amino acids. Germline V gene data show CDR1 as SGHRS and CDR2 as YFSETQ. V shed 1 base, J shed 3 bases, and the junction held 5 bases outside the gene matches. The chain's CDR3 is CASSLPVAGGTDTQYF. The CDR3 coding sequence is TGCGCCAGCAGCTTGCCCGTAGCGGGGGGAACAGATACGCAGTATTTT.

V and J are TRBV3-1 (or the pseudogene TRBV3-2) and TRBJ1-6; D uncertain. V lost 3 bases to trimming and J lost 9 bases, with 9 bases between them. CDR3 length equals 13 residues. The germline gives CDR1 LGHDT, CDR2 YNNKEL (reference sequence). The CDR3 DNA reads TGTGCCAGCAGCCATCGGGAGGGTTCACCCCTCCACTTT. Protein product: CASSHREGSPLHF.

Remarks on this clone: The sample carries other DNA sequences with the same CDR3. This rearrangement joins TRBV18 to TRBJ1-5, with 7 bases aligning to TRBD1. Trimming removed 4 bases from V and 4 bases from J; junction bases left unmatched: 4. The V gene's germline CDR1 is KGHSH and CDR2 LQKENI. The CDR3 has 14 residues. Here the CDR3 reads CASSRTGGNQPQHF. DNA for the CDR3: TGTGCCAGCTCACGGACAGGAGGGAATCAGCCCCAGCATTTT. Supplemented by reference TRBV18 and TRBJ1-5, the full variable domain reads NAGVMQNPRHLVRRRGQEARLRCSPMKGHSHVYWYRQLPEEGLKFMVYLQKENIIDESGMPKERFSAEFPKEGPSILRIQQVVRGDSAAYFCASSRTGGNQPQHFGDGTRLSIL.

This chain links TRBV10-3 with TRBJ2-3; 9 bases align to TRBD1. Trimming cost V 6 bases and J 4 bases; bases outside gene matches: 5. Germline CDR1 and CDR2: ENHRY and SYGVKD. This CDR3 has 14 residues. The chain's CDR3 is CAIRPGQGADTQYF. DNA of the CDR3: TGTGCCATCAGACCGGGACAGGGCGCAGATACGCAGTATTTT.

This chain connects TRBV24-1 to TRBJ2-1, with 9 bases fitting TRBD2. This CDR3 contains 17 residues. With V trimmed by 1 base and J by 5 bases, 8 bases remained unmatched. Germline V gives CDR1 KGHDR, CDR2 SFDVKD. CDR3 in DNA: TGTGCCACCAGTGATTTTCGGGGGTTAGCGGGAGACAATGAGCAGTTCTTC. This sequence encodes CATSDFRGLAGDNEQFF.

CDR3 sequence: CASSLSTSGGELFF. The CDR3 nucleotides read TGTGCCAGCAGCTTGTCTACTAGCGGGGGGGAGCTGTTTTTT. V and J are TRBV5-4 and TRBJ2-2, with 9 bases lining up with TRBD2. V dropped 1 base and J dropped 8; count of bases not matched to a gene: 3. The V gene's germline CDR1 is SGHNT and CDR2 YYREEE (reference sequence). This CDR3 is 14 amino acids long. Filled out from reference TRBV5-4 and TRBJ2-2, the complete variable domain reads ETGVTQSPTHLIKTRGQQVTLRCSSQSGHNTVSWYQQALGQGPQFIFQYYREEENGRGNFPPRFSGLQFPNYSSELNVNALELDDSALYLCASSLSTSGGELFFGEGSRLTVL.

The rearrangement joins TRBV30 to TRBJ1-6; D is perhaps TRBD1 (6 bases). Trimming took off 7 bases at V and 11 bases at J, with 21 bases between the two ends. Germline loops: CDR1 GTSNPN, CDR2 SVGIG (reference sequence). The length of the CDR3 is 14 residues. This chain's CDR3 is CASDQRGHGAPLHF. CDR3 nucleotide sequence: TGTGCCTCCGACCAGCGGGGACACGGGGCACCCCTCCACTTT.

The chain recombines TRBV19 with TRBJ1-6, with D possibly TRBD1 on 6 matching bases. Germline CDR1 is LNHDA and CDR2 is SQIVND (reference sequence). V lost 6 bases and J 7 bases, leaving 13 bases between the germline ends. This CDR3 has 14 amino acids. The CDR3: CASSRGQTNSPLHF. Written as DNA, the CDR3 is TGTGCCAGTAGCAGAGGACAGACCAATTCACCCCTCCACTTT.